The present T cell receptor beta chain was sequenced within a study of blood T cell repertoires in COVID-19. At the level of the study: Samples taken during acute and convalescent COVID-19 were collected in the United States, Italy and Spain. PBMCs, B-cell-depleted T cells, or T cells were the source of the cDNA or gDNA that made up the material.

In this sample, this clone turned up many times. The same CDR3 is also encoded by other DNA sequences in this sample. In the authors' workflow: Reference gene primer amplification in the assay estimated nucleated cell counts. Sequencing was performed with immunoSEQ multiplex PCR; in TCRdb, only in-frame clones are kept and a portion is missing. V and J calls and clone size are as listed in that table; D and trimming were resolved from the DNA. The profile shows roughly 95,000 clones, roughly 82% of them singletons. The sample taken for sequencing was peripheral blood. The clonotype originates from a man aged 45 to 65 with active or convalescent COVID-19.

Written as DNA, the CDR3 is TGTGCCAGTAGTGGGACAGGGGGGAATCAGCCCCAGCATTTT. It codes for CASSGTGGNQPQHF. The V gene is TRBV19, the J gene TRBJ1-5; 11 nucleotides match TRBD1. The CDR3 spans 14 residues. Trimming cost V 5 bases and J 4 bases; bases outside gene matches: 1. CDR1 LNHDA and CDR2 SQIVND come from the germline V gene (reference sequence).